A selection of T cell receptor beta chains follows, all from one sample in a study of cytomegalovirus exposure and HLA in healthy donors. Clones were sequenced by immunoSEQ multiplex PCR, and TCRdb holds only the in-frame ones, with some missing. This table has about 160,000 clones, under 85% appearing once. The specimen was PBMCs. These receptors were obtained from a woman aged 25 to 39 in good health and CMV-seronegative. The CDR3 runs from the conserved cysteine through the conserved F or W. D genes are given only for firm matches. Size is omitted from some rows. Given values are once, few, many or a class for expanded clones.

j_call,d_call,clone_size,v_call,cdr3_nt,cdr3_aa
TRBJ1-4,.,.,TRBV9,TGTGCCAGCAGCGTAGGTGTCCAGGGCGGTGAAAAACTGTTTTTT,CASSVGVQGGEKLFF
TRBJ2-5,.,.,TRBV6-6,TGTGCCAGCAGCGCCGGGACAATTAAAGAGACCCAGTACTTC,CASSAGTIKETQYF
TRBJ1-2,.,.,TRBV6-6,TGTGCCAGCAGTTACTCAGGGGCTAACTATGGCTACACCTTC,CASSYSGANYGYTF
TRBJ2-1,.,few,TRBV7-2,TGTGCCAGCAGCTTTGGGGGGTCCTACAATGAGCAGTTCTTC,CASSFGGSYNEQFF
TRBJ2-3,TRBD2,.,TRBV10-3,TGTGCCATCAGCACTAGCGGGGGTCCATCAGATACGCAGTATTTT,CAISTSGGPSDTQYF
TRBJ1-1,.,.,TRBV30,TGTGCCTGGGGTGTACTTGAGGGCACTGAAGCTTTCTTT,CAWGVLEGTEAFF
TRBJ2-3,.,.,TRBV27,TGTGCCAGCAGTTTACCGAGACGGTGGGGCGGCGCACATACGCAGTATTTT,CASSLPRRWGGAHTQYF
TRBJ1-6,TRBD1,.,TRBV18,TGTGCCAGCTCACCAGAGGGACAGGGGACACCCCTCCACTTT,CASSPEGQGTPLHF
TRBJ2-7,.,.,TRBV2,TGTGCCAGCAGTGAATCACCCAGTTACTACGAGCAGTACTTC,CASSESPSYYEQYF
TRBJ2-3,.,.,TRBV30,TGTGCCTGGAAGGGGGTCTGGGGCACAGATACGCAGTATTTT,CAWKGVWGTDTQYF
TRBJ1-1,.,.,TRBV19,TGTGCCAGTAGTGACTCCTACACTGAAGCTTTCTTT,CASSDSYTEAFF
TRBJ1-2,TRBD1,.,TRBV5-1,TGCGCCAGCAGCTTGGAAGGACAGGCCTATGGCTACACCTTC,CASSLEGQAYGYTF
TRBJ2-7,TRBD1,.,TRBV5-6,TGTGCCAGCAGCAAAGGGCCCGGGACAGCATACGAGCAGTACTTC,CASSKGPGTAYEQYF
TRBJ1-5,.,.,TRBV6-6,TGTGCCAGCAGTTACTCTCTCTACAGGGGCAATCAGCCCCAGCATTTT,CASSYSLYRGNQPQHF
TRBJ1-1,.,.,TRBV27,TGTGCCAGCAGTTCCCTGGTGGGGGCAGGGGCTGAAGCTTTCTTT,CASSSLVGAGAEAFF
TRBJ2-2,TRBD1,.,TRBV18,TGTGCCAGCTCCCAGGGACAGGGCGACGGGGAGCTGTTTTTT,CASSQGQGDGELFF
TRBJ1-2,.,.,TRBV6-5,TGTGCCAGCAGTTGGGCAGGGGCGGACTATGGCTACACCTTC,CASSWAGADYGYTF
TRBJ1-4,.,.,TRBV5-1,TGCGCCAGCAGTTCAGGAACCACCCTCCGAAATGAAAAACTGTTTTTT,CASSSGTTLRNEKLFF
TRBJ2-4,.,.,TRBV5-1,TGCGCCAGCAGCCAATACAGGGGAGGTAACGTCAAAAACATTCAGTACTTC,CASSQYRGGNVKNIQYF
TRBJ1-5,TRBD1,.,TRBV7-9,TGTGCCAGCAGCTACGGGACAGGGGGCGGTCAGCCCCAGCATTTT,CASSYGTGGGQPQHF
TRBJ2-6,TRBD1,.,TRBV28,TGTGCCAGCAGTTTTGTATCCGGGACAGCGAACTCTGGGGCCAACGTCCTGACTTTC,CASSFVSGTANSGANVLTF
TRBJ2-3,TRBD2,.,TRBV6-1,TGTGCCAGTAGAGCGGGGGGGCTGGATACGCAGTATTTT,CASRAGGLDTQYF
TRBJ2-3,.,.,TRBV5-1,TGCGCCAGCCGACAGTTGGAGAACACAGATACGCAGTATTTT,CASRQLENTDTQYF
TRBJ2-5,TRBD2,.,TRBV5-4,TGTGCCAGCAGCTCGGGACTAGCGGCAATAAAAGAGACCCAGTACTTC,CASSSGLAAIKETQYF
TRBJ1-4,.,.,TRBV2,TGTGCCAGCAGGCTTCAGGGGGAAAAACTGTTTTTT,CASRLQGEKLFF
TRBJ1-5,.,.,TRBV6-1,TGTGCCAGCAGTGACGCCGACCGGGTTCAGCCCCAGCATTTT,CASSDADRVQPQHF
TRBJ1-2,TRBD1,few,TRBV19,TGTGCCAGTACTATCGGGACAGGTCTCGTCAATGTATATGGCTACACCTTC,CASTIGTGLVNVYGYTF
TRBJ1-6,.,.,TRBV1,TGCACCAGCAGCCAGGGACAGTATAATTCACCCCTCCACTTT,CTSSQGQYNSPLHF
TRBJ2-5,.,.,TRBV5-1,TGCGCCAGCAGCTTAGCCCTGCAAGAGACCCAGTACTTC,CASSLALQETQYF
TRBJ1-5,TRBD1,.,TRBV7-2,TGTGCCAGCAGCCTCCGACAGGGGAATCAGCCCCAGCATTTT,CASSLRQGNQPQHF
TRBJ2-7,TRBD1,few,TRBV6-1,TGTGCCAGCAGAGACGGACAGGGGGCAGACGAGCAGTACTTC,CASRDGQGADEQYF
TRBJ1-6,.,.,TRBV6-5,TGTGCCAGCAGGCCCGACAGGCGCAATTCACCCCTCCACTTT,CASRPDRRNSPLHF
TRBJ1-5,.,.,TRBV11-2,TGTGCCAGCAGCTTAAACGAGGGATACCAGCCCCAGCATTTT,CASSLNEGYQPQHF
TRBJ1-1,.,.,TRBV27,TGTGCCAGCAGTTCGGGCTATACAGGGAGCACTGAAGCTTTCTTT,CASSSGYTGSTEAFF
TRBJ1-4,TRBD1,.,TRBV6-6,TGTGCCAGTTCTGCCGGGACAGGTGGAGAAAAACTGTTTTTT,CASSAGTGGEKLFF
TRBJ2-7,TRBD2,.,TRBV4-1,TGCGCCAGCAGCCGCCTCGTCTTAACTAGCGGAGCCTACGAGCAGTACTTC,CASSRLVLTSGAYEQYF
TRBJ2-5,TRBD1,.,TRBV29-1,TGCAGCGTACGGGACAGCCTGCAAGAGACCCAGTACTTC,CSVRDSLQETQYF